This is a list of T cell receptor beta chains from one sample in a study of blood T cell repertoires in COVID-19. This table comes from immunoSEQ multiplex PCR, and its TCRdb copy is limited to in-frame clones, with some not included. Here the sample spans roughly 90,000 clones, approximately 89% being singletons. The sample taken for sequencing was peripheral blood. The receptors derive from an elderly woman with active COVID-19. Both conserved end residues are part of each CDR3. D genes are given only for firm matches. Clone size is given for some rows only: seen once, a few or many times, or a class if the clone is expanded.

v_gene	abundance	j_gene	d_gene	CDR3nt	CDR3aa
TRBV6-2/TRBV6-3	-	TRBJ2-3	TRBD2	TGTGCCAGCAGTTACGGCGGGAGACCAGATACGCAGTATTTT	CASSYGGRPDTQYF
TRBV2	-	TRBJ2-3	TRBD2	TGTGCCAGCAGACCTAGACTAGCGGGAGTAACAGATACGCAGTATTTT	CASRPRLAGVTDTQYF
TRBV19	-	TRBJ2-7	-	TGTGCCAGTAAGGATACGGCGGCAGGGGCCTACGAGCAGTACTTC	CASKDTAAGAYEQYF
TRBV28	-	TRBJ1-2	TRBD1	TGTGCCAGCAGTGGACAGGGGTTAAACTATGGCTACACCTTC	CASSGQGLNYGYTF
TRBV11-1	-	TRBJ2-1	TRBD2	TGTGCCAGCAGCTTAAGGCTAGCGGGAGGGAATGAGCAGTTCTTC	CASSLRLAGGNEQFF
TRBV6-6	-	TRBJ1-4	TRBD1	TGTGCCAGCAGTTACCCGCCGGGACAGGGGGCAGGAAAACTGTTTTTT	CASSYPPGQGAGKLFF
TRBV14	-	TRBJ1-5	-	TGTGCCAGCAGCCAAGGACTGGATCAGCCCCAGCATTTT	CASSQGLDQPQHF
TRBV28	-	TRBJ2-4	TRBD2	TGTGCCAGCAGTTTAACTTGGGCGGGAGTAGTCAAAAACATTCAGTACTTC	CASSLTWAGVVKNIQYF
TRBV27	-	TRBJ2-7	TRBD2	TGTGCCAGCAGTTTCCGGGAGGGGTTCAACGAGCAGTACTTC	CASSFREGFNEQYF
TRBV2	once	TRBJ2-3	TRBD2	TGTGCCAGCAGTCTAGCGGGAACAGATACGCAGTATTTT	CASSLAGTDTQYF
TRBV27	-	TRBJ2-3	TRBD2	TGTGCCAGCCGGGGACTAGCGGGAGGGGAAGATACGCAGTATTTT	CASRGLAGGEDTQYF
TRBV18	-	TRBJ1-5	TRBD1	TGTGCCAGCTCACCGCTGGGACAGGGGGATCAGCCCCAGCATTTT	CASSPLGQGDQPQHF
TRBV2	-	TRBJ2-5	-	TGTGCCAGCACCGCTTACACAGGGACCCCAGAGACCCAGTACTTC	CASTAYTGTPETQYF
TRBV4-3	once	TRBJ2-2	TRBD2	TGCGCCAGCAGCCAAAGCGGGGCGAACACCGGGGAGCTGTTTTTT	CASSQSGANTGELFF
TRBV27	-	TRBJ1-4	-	TGTGCCAGCAGTTCCGCCTCCGGTGAAAAACTGTTTTTT	CASSSASGEKLFF
TRBV13	-	TRBJ2-5	TRBD2	TGTGCCAGCAGCTCCGCAGGGACTAGCGGGAGGGGTGAGACCCAGTACTTC	CASSSAGTSGRGETQYF
TRBV28	-	TRBJ1-6	-	TGTGCCAGCAGTTTCGCGGGAGGCTCCTATAATTCACCCCTCCACTTT	CASSFAGGSYNSPLHF
TRBV7-3	-	TRBJ2-3	-	TGTGCCAGCAGCCCCTCGGGACTTCTCACAGATACGCAGTATTTT	CASSPSGLLTDTQYF
TRBV18	-	TRBJ2-2	TRBD2	TGTGCCAGCGCCTCGGGGGGGGCCCAACTGACAGAGCTGTTTTTT	CASASGGAQLTELFF
TRBV3-1/TRBV3-2	-	TRBJ2-5	TRBD2	TGTGCCAGCAGCCAAGTCAGCCTAGCGGGGGGAGGGGACTTC	CASSQVSLAGGGDF
TRBV7-9	-	TRBJ1-1	-	TGTGCCAGCAGCTCTTCCTGGACTGAACTCACTGAAGCTTTCTTT	CASSSSWTELTEAFF
TRBV27	-	TRBJ1-2	TRBD1	TGTGCCAGCAGTCCCCGGGACAGGGCTATCTATGGCTACACCTTC	CASSPRDRAIYGYTF
TRBV5-8	-	TRBJ2-7	TRBD2	TGTGCCAGCAGCTTGGGAGTAGCGGGAGGGTACGAGCAGTACTTC	CASSLGVAGGYEQYF
TRBV7-9	-	TRBJ2-3	TRBD2	TGTGCCAGCAGCCTATGGGACTACCACACAGATACGCAGTATTTT	CASSLWDYHTDTQYF
TRBV5-8	-	TRBJ2-1	-	TGTGCCAGCAGCTTACGGTCGGGGGTCCACAATGAGCAGTTCTTC	CASSLRSGVHNEQFF
TRBV24-1	few	TRBJ2-1	TRBD2	TGTGCCACCAGTGATTTGACTAGCGTTGACTACAATGAGCAGTTCTTC	CATSDLTSVDYNEQFF
TRBV4-2	-	TRBJ1-2	TRBD1	TGTGCCAGCAGCCAAGGGACAGGGTCTAACTATGGCTACACCTTC	CASSQGTGSNYGYTF
TRBV24-1	few	TRBJ2-3	TRBD2	TGTGCCACCGCGGCGGGAGAAGGGGGCACAGATACGCAGTATTTT	CATAAGEGGTDTQYF
TRBV7-2	-	TRBJ1-5	TRBD1	TGTGCCAGCAGCTTAACAGGGGCCTACAATCAGCCCCAGCATTTT	CASSLTGAYNQPQHF
TRBV6-1	-	TRBJ2-7	-	TGTGCCAGCAGTGAAGCAGAGGTTTCCTACGAGCAGTACTTC	CASSEAEVSYEQYF